What follows are 22 T cell receptor beta chains derived from one specimen sequenced in a study of CD4+ T cells in melanoma. Profiled with immunoSEQ multiplex PCR; TCRdb holds only in-frame clones, not every one. The sample holds about 140,000 clones, over 90% seen once. All receptors come from a human donor with melanoma.

The chain combines TRBV19 with TRBJ1-1; 10 bases match TRBD1. The CDR3 runs 14 residues. Germline V gene lookup returns CDR1 LNHDA and CDR2 SQIVND (reference sequence). V trimming: 6 bases; J trimming: 5 bases; junction bases outside the gene matches: 6. The CDR3, as DNA: TGTGCCAGTAGCCGACAGGGGGCAACAACTGAAGCTTTCTTT. Residues: CASSRQGATTEAFF.

The V and J genes are TRBV5-1 and TRBJ2-5; 11 bases line up with TRBD1. V trimming: 8 bases; J trimming: 0 bases; junction bases outside the gene matches: 9. This CDR3 region has 16 residues. Germline V lookup: CDR1 SGHRS, CDR2 YFSETQ. CDR3 amino acids: CARDRGLTKYQETQYF. The CDR3 region has the DNA TGCGCCAGGGACAGGGGGCTTACTAAATACCAAGAGACCCAGTACTTC.

This chain links TRBV5-1 with TRBJ2-2; D possibly corresponds to TRBD1 (5 bases). Per germline, CDR1 SGHRS and CDR2 YFSETQ. The CDR3 is made up of 15 amino acids. V was pared by 2 bases and J by 7 bases, with 15 bases between. CDR3 coding DNA: TGCGCCAGCAGCTTCGAAGGGCAGGGTAACGGGGAGCTGTTTTTT. Translated: CASSFEGQGNGELFF.

This sequence joins TRBV5-1 and TRBJ2-3, with D tentatively TRBD1 (6 bases). The CDR3 runs to 17 residues. Germline CDR1 is SGHRS and CDR2 is YFSETQ. The V gene lost 1 base and the J gene lost 4 bases, with 19 bases spanning the gap. The CDR3 region is CASSLTAGVGFADTQYF. CDR3 bases: TGCGCCAGCAGCTTGACGGCAGGGGTTGGTTTCGCAGATACGCAGTATTTT.

The chain uses TRBV19 and TRBJ1-2, with no clear D. In germline, CDR1 is LNHDA, CDR2 SQIVND (reference sequence). CDR3 length equals 14 residues. Deletions cut 2 bases from V and 2 bases from J, with 9 bases between. The CDR3, as DNA: TGTGCCAGTAGTATAAACGGACTGAACTATGGCTACACCTTC. Encoded protein: CASSINGLNYGYTF.

CDR3 bases: TGTGCCAGCAGACGCAGGGGACAGGGGGGAAGCTATGGCTACACCTTC. Protein sequence: CASRRRGQGGSYGYTF. The chain joins TRBV2 to TRBJ1-2; 11 bases are shared with TRBD1. The length of the CDR3 is 16 residues. Germline V gene data show CDR1 as SNHLY and CDR2 as FYNNEI. After removal of 6 bases from V and 4 bases from J, the junction contained 10 bases not matched to a gene.

CDR3 sequence (DNA): TGTGCCATCAGTGACGGGCTAGCGGGGGGGCAGGGCACAGATACGCAGTATTTT. It codes for CAISDGLAGGQGTDTQYF. The chain recombines TRBV10-3 with TRBJ2-3, with 12 bases aligning to TRBD2. CDR1 and CDR2 from the germline V gene are ENHRY and SYGVKD. Trimming removed 3 bases from V and 1 base from J; junction bases left unmatched: 8. CDR3 length: 18 residues.

This chain connects TRBV7-9 to TRBJ1-2; TRBD1 aligns across 8 bases. Trimming at V came to 1 base and at J to 6 bases, leaving 1 base not matched to a gene. This CDR3 comprises 13 residues. Germline CDR1 SEHNR, CDR2 FQNEAQ (reference sequence). The CDR3 protein is CASSLGQGNGYTF. CDR3 in DNA: TGTGCCAGCAGCTTAGGACAGGGGAATGGCTACACCTTC. The variable domain in full, completed from reference TRBV7-9 and TRBJ1-2, reads DTGVSQNPRHKITKRGQNVTFRCDPISEHNRLYWYRQTLGQGPEFLTYFQNEAQLEKSRLLSDRFSAERPKGSFSTLEIQRTEQGDSAMYLCASSLGQGNGYTFGSGTRLTVV.

Here the CDR3 DNA reads TGCGCCAGCAGCTTGAAGGGGGCGGGGGAGACCCAGTACTTC. The encoded protein is CASSLKGAGETQYF. This chain connects TRBV5-1 to TRBJ2-5; D is perhaps TRBD1 (7 bases). This CDR3 spans 14 amino acids. Germline V gives CDR1 SGHRS, CDR2 YFSETQ. Between the trimmed V and J ends, which lost 1 base and 5 bases, there was a span of 12 bases. The entire variable domain, with the rest obtained from reference TRBV5-1 and TRBJ2-5, is as follows: KAGVTQTPRYLIKTRGQQVTLSCSPISGHRSVSWYQQTPGQGLQFLFEYFSETQRNKGNFPGRFSGRQFSNSRSEMNVSTLELGDSALYLCASSLKGAGETQYFGPGTRLLVL.

V is TRBV21-1 and J is TRBJ1-6. TRBV21-1 is tagged as a pseudogene. The CDR3 sequence is 14 residues long. The chain's CDR3 is CASSSGRGNSPLHF. In nucleotides, the CDR3 is TGTGCCAGCAGCAGCGGACGGGGAAATTCACCCCTCCACTTT.

This clone was counted once. This chain uses TRBV6-8 with TRBJ2-3, with 11 bases that match TRBD2. Germline loops: CDR1 MNHGY, CDR2 SAAAGT. J gave up 0 bases and V 11 bases, and 13 bases lay outside the gene matches. This CDR3 contains 17 residues. CDR3 sequence reads: CAHVGLAGGPSTDTQYF. The CDR3 bases are TGTGCCCACGTCGGGCTAGCGGGGGGCCCTAGCACAGATACGCAGTATTTT.

The chain carries TRBV30 and TRBJ2-3, with D unclear. Germline V gene sequence: CDR1 GTSNPN, CDR2 SVGIG (reference sequence). The V end was cut by 2 bases, the J end by 5 bases, with 11 bases between. The CDR3 runs to 13 residues. As DNA, the CDR3 is TGTGCCTGGAGTCCCGGCCTAATAGATACGCAGTATTTT. It codes for CAWSPGLIDTQYF.

This chain uses TRBV4-2 with TRBJ1-4; D remains ambiguous. The CDR3 sequence is 15 residues long. Germline CDR1 LGHNA, CDR2 YNFKEQ. Trimming took 4 bases from V and 8 from J, leaving 17 bases between them. CDR3 in amino acids: CASSPLNGAHEKLFF. CDR3 DNA sequence: TGTGCCAGCAGCCCCCTTAATGGAGCCCACGAAAAACTGTTTTTT.

This clone was detected once. V gene TRBV5-1 combines with J gene TRBJ2-7, with 8 bases that match TRBD1. CDR3 length: 14 amino acids. Trimming cost V 4 bases and J 6 bases; bases outside gene matches: 9. From germline, CDR1 is SGHRS and CDR2 YFSETQ. CDR3 in DNA: TGCGCCAGCAGCCCGTGGACAGGGTTAGGCGAGCAGTACTTC. Protein product: CASSPWTGLGEQYF.

The V and J genes are TRBV5-4 and TRBJ2-7; 10 positions agree with TRBD1. CDR1 is SGHNT and CDR2 is YYREEE in the germline V gene (reference sequence). The CDR3 loop spans 15 amino acids. J gave up 5 bases and V 4 bases, and 9 bases lay outside the gene matches. The CDR3 sequence is CASSPGTGVIHEQYF. CDR3 DNA: TGTGCCAGCAGCCCCGGGACAGGGGTTATCCACGAGCAGTACTTC. Looking up the rest from reference TRBV5-4 and TRBJ2-7 gives the full variable domain: ETGVTQSPTHLIKTRGQQVTLRCSSQSGHNTVSWYQQALGQGPQFIFQYYREEENGRGNFPPRFSGLQFPNYSSELNVNALELDDSALYLCASSPGTGVIHEQYFGPGTRLTVT.

The V gene is TRBV5-5, the J gene TRBJ2-2, with 9 bases that match TRBD1. Germline V CDR1 and CDR2: SGHKS, YYEKEE (reference sequence). The ends lost 3 bases at V and 6 bases at J; junction bases unmatched: 6. The CDR3 loop spans 15 amino acids. The CDR3: CASSSGQGWAGELFF. CDR3 nucleotides: TGTGCCAGCAGCTCCGGACAGGGGTGGGCCGGGGAGCTGTTTTTT.

The chain is built from TRBV27 and TRBJ1-2; tentatively, D is TRBD1 (5 bases). The V and J ends lost 10 bases and 2 bases respectively, with 17 bases between them. The CDR3 is 14 residues long. Germline V CDR1 and CDR2: MNHEY, SMNVEV (reference sequence). The CDR3 protein is CATRLGARNYGYTF. CDR3 nucleotides: TGTGCCACCCGTCTAGGGGCCAGAAACTATGGCTACACCTTC.

This chain joins TRBV19 and TRBJ2-3; no clear D gene. The V gene lost 11 bases and the J gene lost 5 bases, with 17 bases spanning the gap. The V gene's germline CDR1 is LNHDA and CDR2 SQIVND (reference sequence). This CDR3 is built from 13 residues. The CDR3 region is CASAMVQQDTQYF. In DNA, the CDR3 is TGTGCCTCAGCGATGGTACAACAAGATACGCAGTATTTT. Drawing the rest from reference TRBV19 and TRBJ2-3, the complete variable domain is DGGITQSPKYLFRKEGQNVTLSCEQNLNHDAMYWYRQDPGQGLRLIYYSQIVNDFQKGDIAEGYSVSREKKESFPLTVTSAQKNPTAFYLCASAMVQQDTQYFGPGTRLTVL.

The J gene is TRBJ1-2, the V gene TRBV5-1, with 8 bases identical to TRBD1. The germline gives CDR1 SGHRS, CDR2 YFSETQ. V lost 2 bases and J lost 6; bases outside the gene matches: 9. The CDR3 is made up of 15 amino acids. The CDR3 spells CASSLEQGELDGYTF. In DNA form, the CDR3 reads TGCGCCAGCAGCTTAGAACAGGGGGAACTAGATGGCTACACCTTC.

The gene calls are TRBV28 and TRBJ2-3; 7 nucleotides line up with TRBD2. Trimming cost V 6 bases and J 0 bases; bases outside gene matches: 3. This CDR3 is 14 amino acids long. Germline CDR1 is MDHEN and CDR2 is SYDVKM. In nucleotides, the CDR3 is TGTGCCAGCAGAAGCGGGACTAGCACAGATACGCAGTATTTT. Translated: CASRSGTSTDTQYF.

J is TRBJ1-2 and V is TRBV6-4; maybe TRBD1 (5 bases). CDR3 length equals 15 residues. V lost 7 bases and J lost 4, with 19 bases in between. Germline lookup yields CDR1 MRHNA and CDR2 SNTAGT. This chain's CDR3 is CASTPGRGLFYGYTF. In nucleotides, the CDR3 is TGTGCCAGCACCCCGGGACGAGGGTTGTTCTATGGCTACACCTTC.

V is TRBV15 and J is TRBJ2-4; D may be TRBD1 (5 bases). CDR1 LNHNV and CDR2 YYDKDF come from the germline V gene (reference sequence). V lost 3 bases to trimming and J lost 0 bases, with 6 bases between them. The CDR3 is 14 residues long. CDR3 nucleotides: TGTGCCACCAGCAGGGACACAGCCAAAAACATTCAGTACTTC. Encoded protein: CATSRDTAKNIQYF. Based on the CDR3 plus reference TRBV15 and TRBJ2-4, the full variable domain is DAMVIQNPRYQVTQFGKPVTLSCSQTLNHNVMYWYQQKSSQAPKLLFHYYDKDFNNEADTPDNFQSRRPNTSFCFLDIRSPGLGDTAMYLCATSRDTAKNIQYFGAGTRLSVL.